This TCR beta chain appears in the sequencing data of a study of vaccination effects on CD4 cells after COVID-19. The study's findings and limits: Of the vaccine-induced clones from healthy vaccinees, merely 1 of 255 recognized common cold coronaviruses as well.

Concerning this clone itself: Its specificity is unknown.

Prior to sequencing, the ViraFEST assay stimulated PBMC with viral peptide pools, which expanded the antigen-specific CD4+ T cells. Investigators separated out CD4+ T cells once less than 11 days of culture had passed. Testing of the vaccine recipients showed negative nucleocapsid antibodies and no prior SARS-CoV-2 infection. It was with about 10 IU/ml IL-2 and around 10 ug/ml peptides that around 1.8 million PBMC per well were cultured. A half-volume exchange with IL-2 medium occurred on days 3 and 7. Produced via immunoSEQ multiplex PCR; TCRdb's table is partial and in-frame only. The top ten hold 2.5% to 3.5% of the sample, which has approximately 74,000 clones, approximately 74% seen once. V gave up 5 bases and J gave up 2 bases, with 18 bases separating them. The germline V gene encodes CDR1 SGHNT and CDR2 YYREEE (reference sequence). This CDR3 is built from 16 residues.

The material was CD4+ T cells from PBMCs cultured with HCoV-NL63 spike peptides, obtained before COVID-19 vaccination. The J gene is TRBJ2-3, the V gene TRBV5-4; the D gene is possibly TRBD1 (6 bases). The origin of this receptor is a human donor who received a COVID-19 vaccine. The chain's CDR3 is CASSYPQGGDTDTQYF. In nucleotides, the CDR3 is TGTGCCAGCAGTTACCCGCAAGGGGGTGACACAGATACGCAGTATTTT.